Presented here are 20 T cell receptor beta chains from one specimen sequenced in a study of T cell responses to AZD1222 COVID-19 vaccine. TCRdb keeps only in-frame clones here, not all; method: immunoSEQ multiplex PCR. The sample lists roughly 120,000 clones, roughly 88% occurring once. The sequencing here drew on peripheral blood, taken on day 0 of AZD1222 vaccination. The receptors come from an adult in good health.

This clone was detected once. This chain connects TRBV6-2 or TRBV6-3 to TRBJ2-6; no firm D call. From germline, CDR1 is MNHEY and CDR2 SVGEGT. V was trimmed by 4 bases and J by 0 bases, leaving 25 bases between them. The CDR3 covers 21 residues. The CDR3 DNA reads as TGTGCCAGCAGTTGGAGTGTATGGGTGGGTAGCCAGAGCTCTGGGGCCAACGTCCTGACTTTC. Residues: CASSWSVWVGSQSSGANVLTF.

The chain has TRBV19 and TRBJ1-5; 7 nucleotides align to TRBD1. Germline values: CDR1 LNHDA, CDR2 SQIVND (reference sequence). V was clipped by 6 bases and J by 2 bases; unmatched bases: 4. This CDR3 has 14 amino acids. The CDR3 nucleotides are TGTGCCAGTAGCAGACAGGGCGGCAATCAGCCCCAGCATTTT. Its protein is CASSRQGGNQPQHF. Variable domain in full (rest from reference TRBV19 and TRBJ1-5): DGGITQSPKYLFRKEGQNVTLSCEQNLNHDAMYWYRQDPGQGLRLIYYSQIVNDFQKGDIAEGYSVSREKKESFPLTVTSAQKNPTAFYLCASSRQGGNQPQHFGDGTRLSIL.

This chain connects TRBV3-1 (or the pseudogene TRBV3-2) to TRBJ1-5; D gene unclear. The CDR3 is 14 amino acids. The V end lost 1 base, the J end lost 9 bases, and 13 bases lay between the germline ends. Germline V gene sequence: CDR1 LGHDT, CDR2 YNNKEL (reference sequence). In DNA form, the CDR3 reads TGTGCCAGCAGCCAAGTCCGCTCCGCGGGGCCCCAGCATTTT. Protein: CASSQVRSAGPQHF.

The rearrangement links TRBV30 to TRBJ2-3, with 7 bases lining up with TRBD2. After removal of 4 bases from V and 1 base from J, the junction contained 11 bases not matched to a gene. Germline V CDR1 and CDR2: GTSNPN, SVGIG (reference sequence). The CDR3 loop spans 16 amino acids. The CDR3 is CAWILGGSWGTDTQYF. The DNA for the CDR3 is TGTGCCTGGATACTGGGCGGGAGCTGGGGCACAGATACGCAGTATTTT.

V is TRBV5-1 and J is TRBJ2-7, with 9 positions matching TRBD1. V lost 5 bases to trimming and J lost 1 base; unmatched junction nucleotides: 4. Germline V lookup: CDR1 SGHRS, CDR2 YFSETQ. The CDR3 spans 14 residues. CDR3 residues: CASRSGTGSYEQYF. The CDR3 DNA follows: TGCGCCAGCAGATCCGGGACAGGGTCCTACGAGCAGTACTTC.

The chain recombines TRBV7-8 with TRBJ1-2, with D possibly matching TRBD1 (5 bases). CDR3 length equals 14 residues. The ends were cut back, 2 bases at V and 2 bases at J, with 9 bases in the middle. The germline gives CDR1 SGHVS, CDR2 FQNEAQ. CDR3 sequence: CASSLSGDNYGYTF. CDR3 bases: TGTGCCAGCAGCTTATCCGGGGACAACTATGGCTACACCTTC.

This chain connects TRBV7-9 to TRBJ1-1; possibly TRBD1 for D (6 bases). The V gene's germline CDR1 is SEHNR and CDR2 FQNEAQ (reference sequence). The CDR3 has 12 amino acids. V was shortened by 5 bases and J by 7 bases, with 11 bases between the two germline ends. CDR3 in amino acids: CASSQQGNEAFF. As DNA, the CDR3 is TGTGCCAGCAGCCAACAGGGAAATGAAGCTTTCTTT. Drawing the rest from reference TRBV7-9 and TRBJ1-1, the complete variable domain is DTGVSQNPRHKITKRGQNVTFRCDPISEHNRLYWYRQTLGQGPEFLTYFQNEAQLEKSRLLSDRFSAERPKGSFSTLEIQRTEQGDSAMYLCASSQQGNEAFFGQGTRLTVV.

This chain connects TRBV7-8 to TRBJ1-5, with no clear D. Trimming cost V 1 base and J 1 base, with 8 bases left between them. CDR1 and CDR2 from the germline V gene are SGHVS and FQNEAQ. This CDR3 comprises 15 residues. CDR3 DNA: TGTGCCAGCAGCTTAGTTGGGGTCAGCAATCAGCCCCAGCATTTT. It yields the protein CASSLVGVSNQPQHF.

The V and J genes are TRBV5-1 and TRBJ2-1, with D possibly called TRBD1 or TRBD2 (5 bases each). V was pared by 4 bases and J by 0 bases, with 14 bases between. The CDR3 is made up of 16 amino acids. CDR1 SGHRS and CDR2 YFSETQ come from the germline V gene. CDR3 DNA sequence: TGCGCCAGCAGCCCCCGGGACCCCAGCTCCTACAATGAGCAGTTCTTC. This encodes CASSPRDPSSYNEQFF.

In nucleotides, the CDR3 is TGTGCCAGCAGTTTCCCGGGACTAGCGACCGAGCAGTACTTC. This gives the protein CASSFPGLATEQYF. The rearrangement links TRBV27 to TRBJ2-7; 10 nucleotides agree with TRBD2. V lost 3 bases, J lost 6 bases, and 5 bases stayed unmatched. Germline CDR1 is MNHEY and CDR2 is SMNVEV (reference sequence). CDR3 size: 14 residues.

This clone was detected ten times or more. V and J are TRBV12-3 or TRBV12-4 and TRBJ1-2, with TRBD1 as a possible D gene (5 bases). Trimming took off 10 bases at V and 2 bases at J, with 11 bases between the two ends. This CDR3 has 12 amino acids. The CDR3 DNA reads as TGTGCCACCAAGGGGAGGAACTATGGCTACACCTTC. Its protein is CATKGRNYGYTF.

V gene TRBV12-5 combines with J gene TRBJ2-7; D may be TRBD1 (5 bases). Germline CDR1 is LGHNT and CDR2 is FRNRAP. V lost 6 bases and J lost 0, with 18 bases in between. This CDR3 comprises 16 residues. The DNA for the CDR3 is TGTGCTAGTGGGATTATGACAGAGCGATTCTCCTACGAGCAGTACTTC. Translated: CASGIMTERFSYEQYF.

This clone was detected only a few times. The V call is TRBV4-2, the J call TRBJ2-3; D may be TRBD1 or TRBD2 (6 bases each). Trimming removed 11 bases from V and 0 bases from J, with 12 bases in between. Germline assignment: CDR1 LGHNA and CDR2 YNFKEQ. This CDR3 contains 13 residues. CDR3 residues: CAVGGYSTDTQYF. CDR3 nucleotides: TGTGCCGTCGGGGGCTATAGCACAGATACGCAGTATTTT.

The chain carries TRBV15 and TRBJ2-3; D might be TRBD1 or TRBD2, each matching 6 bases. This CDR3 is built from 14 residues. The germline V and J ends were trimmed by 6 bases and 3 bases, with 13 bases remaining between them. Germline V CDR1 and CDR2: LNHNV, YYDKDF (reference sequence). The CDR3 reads CATRGAGQTDTQYF. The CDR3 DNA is TGTGCCACCAGAGGGGCGGGACAAACAGATACGCAGTATTTT.

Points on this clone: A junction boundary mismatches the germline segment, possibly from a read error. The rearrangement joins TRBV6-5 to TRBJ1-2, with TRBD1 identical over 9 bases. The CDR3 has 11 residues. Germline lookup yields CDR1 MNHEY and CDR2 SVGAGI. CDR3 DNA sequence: TGCGGGACAGGGAGGGACTATGGCTACACCTTC. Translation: CGTGRDYGYTF.

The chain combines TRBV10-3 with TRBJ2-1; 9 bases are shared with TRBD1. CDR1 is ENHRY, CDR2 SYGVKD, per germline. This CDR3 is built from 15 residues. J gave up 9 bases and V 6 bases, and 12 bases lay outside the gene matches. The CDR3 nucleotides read TGTGCCATCAGCCCCGGGACAGGGTTGGTAGGTGAGCAGTTCTTC. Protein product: CAISPGTGLVGEQFF.

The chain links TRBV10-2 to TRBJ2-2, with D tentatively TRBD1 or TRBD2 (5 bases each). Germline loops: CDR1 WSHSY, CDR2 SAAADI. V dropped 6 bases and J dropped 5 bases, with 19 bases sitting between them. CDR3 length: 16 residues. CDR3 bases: TGCGCCAGCAGCCCGGGACGCCTGCTTTATACCGGGGAGCTGTTTTTT. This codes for CASSPGRLLYTGELFF.

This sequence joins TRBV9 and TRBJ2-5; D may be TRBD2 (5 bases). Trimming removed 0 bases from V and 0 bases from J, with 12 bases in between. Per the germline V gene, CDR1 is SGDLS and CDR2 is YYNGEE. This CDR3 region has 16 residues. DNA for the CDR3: TGTGCCAGCAGCGTAGGAGGGATGACGTACCAAGAGACCCAGTACTTC. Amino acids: CASSVGGMTYQETQYF.

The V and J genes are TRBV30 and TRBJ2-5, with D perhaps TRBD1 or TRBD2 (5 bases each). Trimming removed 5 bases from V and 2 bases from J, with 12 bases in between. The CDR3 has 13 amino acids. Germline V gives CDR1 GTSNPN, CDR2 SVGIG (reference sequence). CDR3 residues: CAWGWGSQETQYF. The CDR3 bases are TGTGCCTGGGGGTGGGGGTCGCAAGAGACCCAGTACTTC.

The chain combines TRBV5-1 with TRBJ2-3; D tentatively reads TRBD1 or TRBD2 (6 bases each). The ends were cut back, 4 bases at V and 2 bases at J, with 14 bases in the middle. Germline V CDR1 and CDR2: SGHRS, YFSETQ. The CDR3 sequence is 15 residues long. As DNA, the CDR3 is TGCGCCAGCAGCCCGCCGGGGGCTCACACAGATACGCAGTATTTT. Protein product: CASSPPGAHTDTQYF.